What follows describes a single T cell receptor beta chain. V gave up 3 bases and J gave up 4 bases, with 12 bases separating them. This CDR3 is 15 amino acids long. Germline CDR1 reads MNHNS; CDR2 reads SASEGT. This table comes from immunoSEQ multiplex PCR, and its TCRdb copy is limited to in-frame clones, with some not included. The sample has 100,000 or so clones; about nine tenths are singletons. The data belong to a study of control samples from healthy donors and cancer patients. Sequenced sample: blood. The chain uses TRBV6-1 and TRBJ1-4; D not resolved. The clonotype was recovered from a woman aged 25 to 39 in good health. CDR3 coding DNA: TGTGCCAGCAGTGAGGACCCCCGGAATAATGAAAAACTGTTTTTT. This translates into CASSEDPRNNEKLFF.